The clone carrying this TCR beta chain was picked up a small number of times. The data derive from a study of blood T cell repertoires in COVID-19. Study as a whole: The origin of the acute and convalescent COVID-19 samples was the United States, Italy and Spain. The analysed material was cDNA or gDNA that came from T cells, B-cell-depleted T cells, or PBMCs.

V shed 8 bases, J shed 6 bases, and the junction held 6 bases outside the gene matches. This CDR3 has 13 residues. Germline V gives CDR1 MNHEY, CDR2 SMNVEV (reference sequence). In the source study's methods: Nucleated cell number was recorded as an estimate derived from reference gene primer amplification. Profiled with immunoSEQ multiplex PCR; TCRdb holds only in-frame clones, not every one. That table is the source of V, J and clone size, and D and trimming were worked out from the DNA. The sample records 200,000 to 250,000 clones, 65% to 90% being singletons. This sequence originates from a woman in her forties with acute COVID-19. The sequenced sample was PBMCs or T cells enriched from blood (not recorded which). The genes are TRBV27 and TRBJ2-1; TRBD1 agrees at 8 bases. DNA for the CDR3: TGTGCCAGCTGGCGAGGACAGGGCAATGAGCAGTTCTTC. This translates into CASWRGQGNEQFF.